This T cell receptor beta chain emerged from a study of blood T cell repertoires in COVID-19. Background on the study: The United States, Italy and Spain were the sources of the acute and convalescent COVID-19 samples. PBMCs, B-cell-depleted T cells, or T cells were the source of the cDNA or gDNA that made up the material.

The germline gives CDR1 SGHTA, CDR2 FQGTGA. V was clipped by 0 bases and J by 0 bases; unmatched bases: 10. The CDR3 is 20 residues long. The assay was immunoSEQ multiplex PCR, and TCRdb's table has in-frame clones only and misses some. Of about 230,000 clones in the sample, 65% to 85% are singletons; the top ten hold 4.4%. Sequencing input: peripheral blood. The source of this sequence is a man aged 45-65 years with active or convalescent COVID-19. This chain links TRBV7-3 with TRBJ2-6; 8 bases are shared with TRBD1. Here the CDR3 reads CASSLTRQGAMGSGANVLTF. In nucleotides, the CDR3 is TGTGCCAGCAGCTTAACTCGGCAGGGGGCCATGGGCTCTGGGGCCAACGTCCTGACTTTC.